The 10 T cell receptor beta chains listed next were all sequenced from one sample in a study of cytomegalovirus exposure and HLA in healthy donors. Primers for the PCR totalled 60 Vbeta and 13 Jbeta. Assay used: immunoSEQ multiplex PCR; TCRdb lists only in-frame clones, some missing. The sample has about 190,000 clones, around 77% seen once. Input material: PBMCs. These receptors were obtained from a woman aged 18 to 35 in good health and CMV-seronegative.

The gene calls are TRBV28 and TRBJ1-2; 10 nucleotides agree with TRBD1. Germline V gene sequence: CDR1 MDHEN, CDR2 SYDVKM. The V and J ends lost 3 bases and 5 bases, in that order; junction bases with no gene match: 12. The CDR3 consists of 17 residues. CDR3 protein: CASSLRPDRGLVYGYTF. DNA for the CDR3: TGTGCCAGCAGTTTGAGACCCGACAGGGGGCTAGTATATGGCTACACCTTC.

This clone came up a few times. This chain joins TRBV9 and TRBJ2-1, with 9 bases identical to TRBD2. The CDR3 is 14 amino acids. Germline values: CDR1 SGDLS, CDR2 YYNGEE. V shed 4 bases and J 11 bases; nucleotides not matched to a gene: 10. CDR3 loop: CASSLVGREGQQFF. The DNA of the CDR3 is TGTGCCAGCAGCCTCGTGGGGCGGGAGGGCCAGCAGTTCTTC.

The V and J genes are TRBV7-2 and TRBJ2-5; 10 nucleotides align to TRBD2. The CDR3 has 16 residues. V was pared by 1 base and J by 2 bases, with 4 bases of the junction left unmatched. CDR1 SGHTA and CDR2 FQGNSA come from the germline V gene. CDR3 DNA: TGTGCCAGCAGCTTAGAACAGCGGGGGGGACAAGAGACCCAGTACTTC. Translating gives CASSLEQRGGQETQYF.

The chain has TRBV20-1 and TRBJ2-7; D is undetermined. The CDR3 is 11 amino acids. V was trimmed by 6 bases and J by 4 bases, leaving 10 bases between them. Germline V lookup: CDR1 DFQATT, CDR2 SNEGSKA (reference sequence). The CDR3 reads CSATISYEQYF. CDR3 coding DNA: TGCAGTGCCACAATTTCTTACGAGCAGTACTTC.

CDR3 sequence: CASTATSNEQFF. In DNA, the CDR3 is TGTGCCAGCACCGCGACTAGCAATGAGCAGTTCTTC. The chain uses TRBV2 and TRBJ2-1, with D perhaps matching TRBD2 (6 bases). The V gene lost 7 bases and the J gene lost 6 bases, with 10 bases spanning the gap. The CDR3 extends over 12 amino acids. Germline CDR1 and CDR2: SNHLY and FYNNEI.

The chain carries TRBV27 and TRBJ2-7; 7 bases align to TRBD2. The ends lost 0 bases at V and 2 bases at J; junction bases unmatched: 4. CDR1 is MNHEY, CDR2 SMNVEV, per germline (reference sequence). The CDR3 is 15 residues long. The CDR3 nucleotides are TGTGCCAGCAGTTTATCAGGACTAGGGGCCTACGAGCAGTACTTC. Translated: CASSLSGLGAYEQYF.

The rearrangement links TRBV6-5 to TRBJ2-1, with 9 bases that match TRBD2. Germline V gene lookup returns CDR1 MNHEY and CDR2 SVGAGI. Trimming took 8 bases from V and 5 from J; bases not matched to a gene: 7. The CDR3 runs 14 residues. CDR3 sequence: CASGGLAGDNEQFF. CDR3 in DNA: TGTGCCAGCGGGGGGTTAGCGGGGGACAATGAGCAGTTCTTC.

This chain uses TRBV7-9 with TRBJ2-2; TRBD1 matches at 8 bases. J was trimmed by 7 bases and V by 3 bases; bases with no gene match: 7. CDR1 is SEHNR and CDR2 is FQNEAQ in the germline V gene (reference sequence). The CDR3 sequence is 15 residues long. CDR3 DNA: TGTGCCAGCAGCTTTTTTACAGGGGGAATCGGGGAGCTGTTTTTT. Translating gives CASSFFTGGIGELFF. The variable domain in full, completed from reference TRBV7-9 and TRBJ2-2, reads DTGVSQNPRHKITKRGQNVTFRCDPISEHNRLYWYRQTLGQGPEFLTYFQNEAQLEKSRLLSDRFSAERPKGSFSTLEIQRTEQGDSAMYLCASSFFTGGIGELFFGEGSRLTVL.

V usage is TRBV27 and J usage is TRBJ1-2; TRBD1 aligns across 8 bases. V shed 8 bases and J 3 bases; nucleotides not matched to a gene: 5. Germline V CDR1 and CDR2: MNHEY, SMNVEV (reference sequence). CDR3 length: 13 amino acids. Here the CDR3 DNA reads TGTGCCAGCGGGTTACAGGGGGACTATGGCTACACCTTC. This gives the protein CASGLQGDYGYTF.

The CDR3 sequence is CASSLDQAESVIGAFF. CDR3 coding DNA: TGTGCCAGCAGCTTGGATCAGGCTGAGTCTGTAATTGGAGCTTTCTTT. The chain has TRBV5-6 and TRBJ1-1; D ambiguous. The CDR3 length is 16 residues. CDR1 and CDR2 from the germline V gene are SGHDT and YYEEEE. V lost 0 bases to trimming and J lost 10 bases, with 22 bases between them.